This T cell receptor beta chain was sequenced in a study of glioma-infiltrating T cells. Study-wide results and caveats: Tissue and blood shared very few CDR3 sequences.

To note about this clonotype: Its cognate antigen is unknown.

Using RNA template, CDR3s of TCR alpha and beta were amplified with iRepertoire arm-PCR. Input was 100-400 ng of tissue mRNA or PBMC total RNA. In TCRdb, the multiplex PCR reads were re-called with MiXCR into one record per CDR3 protein. The sample contains approximately 120,000 distinct CDR3 sequences, 20% to 30% of which appear only once. The TCR sequence derives from a human donor with low-grade glioma or glioblastoma, undergoing nonglioma brain surgery, or in good health (not recorded which). Sequencing was done on a sample of glioma tissue, nonneoplastic brain tissue, or PBMCs (not recorded which).

The CDR3 sequence is CASSQGTATGDGSTDTQYF. DNA of the CDR3: TGCGCCAGCAGCCAAGGAACAGCAACAGGGGACGGGAGCACAGATACGCAGTATTTT. V gene TRBV4-3 combines with J gene TRBJ2-3, with 7 nucleotides matching TRBD1. The ends lost 1 base at V and 0 bases at J; junction bases unmatched: 13. CDR1 is LGHNA and CDR2 is YSLEER in the germline V gene. The CDR3 spans 19 residues.